This T cell receptor (beta chain) originates from a study of T cell responses to AZD1222 COVID-19 vaccine. This CDR3 contains 15 residues. V dropped 2 bases and J dropped 3; count of bases not matched to a gene: 2. In germline, CDR1 is MNHEY, CDR2 SMNVEV (reference sequence). Study conclusions and caveats: Regions 160-218 and 743-854 held dominance among vaccine-associated CD4 TCRs, which spanned spike. Donors were mostly white British, more females; clonal diversity possibly underestimated.

Ten or more counts support this clone. Its antigen is as yet unknown. The protocol was immunoSEQ multiplex PCR, while the TCRdb copy is restricted to in-frame clones and leaves out a portion. The table lists 150,000 to 200,000 clones, 85% to 90% of them singletons, with 1.5% to 2% in the top ten. The chain recombines TRBV27 with TRBJ2-1, with TRBD2 matching 9 bases. The receptor was isolated from an adult in good health. Sequenced material: peripheral blood, taken on day 0 of AZD1222 vaccination. The chain's CDR3 is CASSLASGVYNEQFF. As DNA, the CDR3 is TGTGCCAGCAGTTTAGCTAGCGGGGTCTACAATGAGCAGTTCTTC.